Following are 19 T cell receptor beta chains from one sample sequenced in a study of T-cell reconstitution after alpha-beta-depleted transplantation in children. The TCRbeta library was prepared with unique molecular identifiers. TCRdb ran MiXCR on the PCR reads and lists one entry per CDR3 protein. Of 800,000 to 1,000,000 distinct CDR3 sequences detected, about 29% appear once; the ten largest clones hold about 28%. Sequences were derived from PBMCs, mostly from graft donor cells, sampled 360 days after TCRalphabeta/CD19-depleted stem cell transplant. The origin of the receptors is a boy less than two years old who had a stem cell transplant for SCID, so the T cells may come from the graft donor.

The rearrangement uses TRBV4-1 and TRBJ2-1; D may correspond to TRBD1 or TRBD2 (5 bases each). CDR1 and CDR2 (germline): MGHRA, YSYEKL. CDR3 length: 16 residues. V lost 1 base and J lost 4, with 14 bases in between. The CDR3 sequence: CASSQGDGQWYNEQFF. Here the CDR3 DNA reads TGCGCCAGCAGCCAAGGGGACGGTCAGTGGTACAATGAGCAGTTCTTC.

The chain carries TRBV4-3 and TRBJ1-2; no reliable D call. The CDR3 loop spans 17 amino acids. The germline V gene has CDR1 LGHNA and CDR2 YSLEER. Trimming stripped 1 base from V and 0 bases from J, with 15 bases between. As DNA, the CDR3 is TGCGCCAGCAGCCAAGGCTCTAGGAAACCAGCTAACTATGGCTACACCTTC. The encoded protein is CASSQGSRKPANYGYTF.

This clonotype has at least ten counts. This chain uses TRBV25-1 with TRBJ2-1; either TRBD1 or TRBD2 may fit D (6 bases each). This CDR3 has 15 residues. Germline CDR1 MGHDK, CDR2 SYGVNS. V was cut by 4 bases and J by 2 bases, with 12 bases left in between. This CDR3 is CASSVGGKTYNEQFF. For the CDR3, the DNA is TGTGCCAGCAGTGTGGGGGGCAAGACCTACAATGAGCAGTTCTTC.

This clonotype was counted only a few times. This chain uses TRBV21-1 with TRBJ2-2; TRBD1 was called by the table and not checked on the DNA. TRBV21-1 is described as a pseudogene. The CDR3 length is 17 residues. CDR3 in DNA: TGTGCCAGCAGCCTCTACCGGGACACCAAGAACACCGGGGAGCTGTTTTTT. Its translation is CASSLYRDTKNTGELFF.

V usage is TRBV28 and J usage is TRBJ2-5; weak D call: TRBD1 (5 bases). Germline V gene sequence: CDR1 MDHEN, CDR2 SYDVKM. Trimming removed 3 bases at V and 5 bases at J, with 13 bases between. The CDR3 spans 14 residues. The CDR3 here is CASSLSQGSETQYF. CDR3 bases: TGTGCCAGCAGTTTGAGTCAGGGAAGCGAGACCCAGTACTTC.

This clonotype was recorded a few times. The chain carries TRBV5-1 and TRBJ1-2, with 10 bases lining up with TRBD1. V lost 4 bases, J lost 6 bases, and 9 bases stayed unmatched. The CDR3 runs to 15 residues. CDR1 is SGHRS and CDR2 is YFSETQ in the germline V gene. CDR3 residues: CASSVGQGGTDGYTF. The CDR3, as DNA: TGCGCCAGCAGCGTCGGACAGGGGGGGACCGATGGCTACACCTTC.

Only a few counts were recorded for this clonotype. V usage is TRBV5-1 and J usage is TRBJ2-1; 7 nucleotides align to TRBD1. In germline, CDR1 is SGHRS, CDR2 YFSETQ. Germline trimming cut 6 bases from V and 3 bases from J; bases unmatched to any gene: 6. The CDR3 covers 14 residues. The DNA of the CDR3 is TGCGCCAGCACGACAGGGTCGGGCTACAATGAGCAGTTCTTC. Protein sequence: CASTTGSGYNEQFF.

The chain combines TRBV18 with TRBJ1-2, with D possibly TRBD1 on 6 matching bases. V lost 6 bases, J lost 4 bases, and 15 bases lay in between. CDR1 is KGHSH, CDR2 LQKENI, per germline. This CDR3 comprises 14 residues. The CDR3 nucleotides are TGTGCCAGCTCCCAGGACAGAAACGGCTATGGCTACACCTTC. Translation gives CASSQDRNGYGYTF.

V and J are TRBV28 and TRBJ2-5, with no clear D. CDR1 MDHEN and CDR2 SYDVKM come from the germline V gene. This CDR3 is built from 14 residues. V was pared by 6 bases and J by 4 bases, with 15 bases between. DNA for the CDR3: TGTGCCAGCAGCCGCAGCCTACTGAGAGAGACCCAGTACTTC. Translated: CASSRSLLRETQYF.

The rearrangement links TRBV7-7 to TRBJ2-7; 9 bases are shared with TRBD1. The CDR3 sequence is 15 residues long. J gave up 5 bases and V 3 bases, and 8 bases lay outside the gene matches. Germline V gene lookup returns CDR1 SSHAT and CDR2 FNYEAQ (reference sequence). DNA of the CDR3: TGTGCCAGCAGCTTGGGGACAGGGAGGTGGAACGAGCAGTACTTC. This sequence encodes CASSLGTGRWNEQYF.

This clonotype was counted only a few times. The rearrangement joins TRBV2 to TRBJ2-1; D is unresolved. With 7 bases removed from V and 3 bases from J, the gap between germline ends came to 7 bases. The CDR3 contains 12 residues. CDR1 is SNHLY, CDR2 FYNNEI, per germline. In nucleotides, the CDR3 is TGTGCCAGCACCGGGTACTACAATGAGCAGTTCTTC. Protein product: CASTGYYNEQFF.

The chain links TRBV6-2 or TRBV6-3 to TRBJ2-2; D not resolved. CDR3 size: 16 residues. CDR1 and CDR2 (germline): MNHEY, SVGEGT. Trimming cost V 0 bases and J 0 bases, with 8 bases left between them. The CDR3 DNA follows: TGTGCCAGCAGTTACTCCGGCAGGCCGAACACCGGGGAGCTGTTTTTT. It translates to CASSYSGRPNTGELFF.

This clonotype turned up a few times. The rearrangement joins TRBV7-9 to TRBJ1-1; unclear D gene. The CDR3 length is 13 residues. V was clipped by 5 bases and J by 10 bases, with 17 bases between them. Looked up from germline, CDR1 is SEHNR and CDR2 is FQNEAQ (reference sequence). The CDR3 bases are TGTGCCAGCAGCCCGACTCTCAACGACGCAGCTTTCTTT. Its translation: CASSPTLNDAAFF.

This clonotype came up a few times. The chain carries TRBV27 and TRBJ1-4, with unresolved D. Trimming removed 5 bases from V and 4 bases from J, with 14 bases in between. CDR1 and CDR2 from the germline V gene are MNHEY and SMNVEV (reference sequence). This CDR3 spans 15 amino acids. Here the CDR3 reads CASSPLDTSNEKLFF. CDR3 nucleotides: TGTGCCAGCAGTCCTCTAGACACCAGTAATGAAAAACTGTTTTTT.

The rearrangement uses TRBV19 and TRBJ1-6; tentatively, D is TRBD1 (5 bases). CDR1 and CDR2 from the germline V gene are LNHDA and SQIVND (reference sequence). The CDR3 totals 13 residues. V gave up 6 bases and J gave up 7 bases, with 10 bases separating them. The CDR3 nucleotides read TGTGCCAGTAGGAAGACAGAGAATTCACCCCTCCACTTT. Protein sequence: CASRKTENSPLHF. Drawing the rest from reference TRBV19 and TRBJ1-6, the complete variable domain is DGGITQSPKYLFRKEGQNVTLSCEQNLNHDAMYWYRQDPGQGLRLIYYSQIVNDFQKGDIAEGYSVSREKKESFPLTVTSAQKNPTAFYLCASRKTENSPLHFGNGTRLTVT.

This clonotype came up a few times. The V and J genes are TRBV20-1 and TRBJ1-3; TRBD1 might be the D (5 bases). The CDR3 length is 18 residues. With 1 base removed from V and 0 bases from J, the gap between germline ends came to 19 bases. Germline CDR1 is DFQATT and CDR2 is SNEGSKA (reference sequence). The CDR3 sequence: CSARAGGSLYFSGNTIYF. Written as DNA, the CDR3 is TGCAGTGCTAGAGCCGGGGGATCTTTATACTTCTCTGGAAACACCATATATTTT.

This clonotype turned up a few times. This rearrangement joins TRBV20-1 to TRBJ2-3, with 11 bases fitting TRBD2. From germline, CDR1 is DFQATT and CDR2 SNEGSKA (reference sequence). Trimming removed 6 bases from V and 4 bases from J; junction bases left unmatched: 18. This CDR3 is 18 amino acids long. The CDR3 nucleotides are TGCAGTGCCTCCCGGACTAGCGGGCACCTACAGAGCTCAGATACGCAGTATTTT. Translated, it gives CSASRTSGHLQSSDTQYF.

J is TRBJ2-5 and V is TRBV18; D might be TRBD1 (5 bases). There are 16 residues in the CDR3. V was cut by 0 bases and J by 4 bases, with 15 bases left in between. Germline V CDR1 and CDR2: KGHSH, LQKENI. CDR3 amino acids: CASSPPTGPQGETQYF. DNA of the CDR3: TGTGCCAGCTCACCACCCACCGGGCCCCAGGGAGAGACCCAGTACTTC.

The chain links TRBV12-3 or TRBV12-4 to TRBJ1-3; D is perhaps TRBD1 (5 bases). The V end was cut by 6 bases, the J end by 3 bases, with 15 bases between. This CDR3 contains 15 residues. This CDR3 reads CASRGPGRSGNTIYF. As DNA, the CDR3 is TGTGCCAGCAGGGGCCCAGGGAGAAGTGGAAACACCATATATTTT.